The 18 T cell receptor beta chains presented below share a single source sample, sequenced in a study of CD8 T cells in ankylosing spondylitis. Findings and caveats of the study: What appeared characteristic of ankylosing spondylitis blood was a TCR beta motif of 7 or 8 highly homologous variants.

TCRdb called the 5' RACE reads again in MiXCR, with one record for every CDR3 protein. The sample has 200,000 to 250,000 distinct CDR3 sequences, around 19% seen once. Their antigen targets remain unknown. The sample comprised blood, either unsorted or a sorted T cell fraction (not recorded which). The receptors were gathered from a male donor with ankylosing spondylitis.

This clonotype has more than one count but fewer than ten. J is TRBJ1-1 and V is TRBV4-2; TRBD1 agrees at 9 bases. The V segment lost 0 bases and the J segment 9 bases; nucleotides outside the gene matches: 8. Germline V gives CDR1 LGHNA, CDR2 YNFKEQ. The CDR3 consists of 15 residues. The CDR3 region has the DNA TGTGCCAGCAGCCAAGAGTCCGGGACAGGGAATCAAGCTTTCTTT. Protein product: CASSQESGTGNQAFF.

The V gene is TRBV4-3, the J gene TRBJ2-7; maybe TRBD2 (6 bases). There are 15 residues in the CDR3. Trimming removed 0 bases at V and 3 bases at J, with 12 bases between. Germline V gives CDR1 LGHNA, CDR2 YSLEER. The CDR3 DNA follows: TGCGCCAGCAGCCAAGATCAGGAGGGTTTCTACGAGCAGTACTTC. It yields the protein CASSQDQEGFYEQYF.

This clonotype showed up many times. The chain has TRBV12-3 or TRBV12-4 and TRBJ2-1; a weak D match, TRBD1 (6 bases). Trimming took 6 bases from V and 2 from J, leaving 17 bases between them. There are 16 residues in the CDR3. The CDR3 sequence is CASRPDRLGTYNEQFF. In nucleotides, the CDR3 is TGTGCCAGCAGGCCAGACAGGTTAGGAACCTACAATGAGCAGTTCTTC.

J is TRBJ1-5 and V is TRBV4-1; D is undetermined. The V gene lost 0 bases and the J gene lost 1 base, with 4 bases spanning the gap. There are 14 residues in the CDR3. From germline, CDR1 is MGHRA and CDR2 YSYEKL. CDR3 bases: TGCGCCAGCAGCCAAGAACAGAGCAATCAGCCCCAGCATTTT. Translation: CASSQEQSNQPQHF.

At least ten counts were recorded for this clonotype. V gene TRBV7-9 combines with J gene TRBJ1-2; D is unresolved. This CDR3 region has 11 residues. Trimming removed 3 bases at V and 7 bases at J, with 6 bases between. Germline V gives CDR1 SEHNR, CDR2 FQNEAQ (reference sequence). As DNA, the CDR3 is TGTGCCAGCAGCTTGGCCGGTGGCTACACCTTC. Its translation: CASSLAGGYTF.

J is TRBJ1-4 and V is TRBV7-9; a possible D gene is TRBD1 (5 bases). Trimming left V 6 bases short and J 5 bases short, with 19 bases between. Germline V gives CDR1 SEHNR, CDR2 FQNEAQ (reference sequence). The CDR3 is 16 amino acids. CDR3 sequence (DNA): TGTGCCAGCAGACTGATGACAGAGAGAAAGAATGAAAAACTGTTTTTT. This codes for CASRLMTERKNEKLFF.

The chain joins TRBV5-1 to TRBJ2-1; D is unresolved. CDR1 and CDR2 from the germline V gene are SGHRS and YFSETQ. The V and J ends lost 0 bases and 8 bases respectively, with 15 bases between them. The CDR3 is 15 amino acids. CDR3 coding DNA: TGCGCCAGCAGCTTGGCGGTCACTGGGTGGGATGAGCAGTTCTTC. This gives the protein CASSLAVTGWDEQFF.

This clonotype was seen at least ten times. The V call is TRBV12-3 or TRBV12-4, the J call TRBJ2-7; no reliable D call. CDR3 size: 11 residues. V lost 6 bases and J 5 bases, leaving 8 bases between the germline ends. CDR3 region: CASSPSHEQYF. For the CDR3, the DNA is TGTGCCAGCAGCCCCAGTCACGAGCAGTACTTC.

V usage is TRBV9 and J usage is TRBJ1-3; D is undetermined. The V gene lost 6 bases and the J gene lost 2 bases, with 15 bases spanning the gap. The germline gives CDR1 SGDLS, CDR2 YYNGEE. This CDR3 has 15 amino acids. The CDR3 here is CASTQSPTTGNTIYF. CDR3 nucleotide sequence: TGTGCCAGCACCCAAAGCCCAACAACTGGAAACACCATATATTTT.

This clonotype was picked up a small number of times. The J gene is TRBJ2-7, the V gene TRBV29-1; D is unresolved. The CDR3 contains 13 residues. V lost 0 bases, J lost 2 bases, and 8 bases lay in between. Germline V gene data show CDR1 as SQVTM and CDR2 as ANQGSEA. The CDR3 DNA reads TGCAGCGTTGAAGAGTTTGGGGCCTACGAGCAGTACTTC. Encoded protein: CSVEEFGAYEQYF.

The chain combines TRBV29-1 with TRBJ1-1; D not certain. Germline values: CDR1 SQVTM, CDR2 ANQGSEA. The V and J ends lost 4 bases and 8 bases respectively, with 14 bases between them. The CDR3 has 12 residues. CDR3 DNA sequence: TGCAGCGTTGTCCCCCCGAAGGGAGAAGCTTTCTTT. Its translation is CSVVPPKGEAFF.

This chain links TRBV4-2 with TRBJ1-1; D gene uncertain. CDR3 length: 14 residues. Germline CDR1 reads LGHNA; CDR2 reads YNFKEQ. V was cut by 4 bases and J by 1 base, with 10 bases left in between. This CDR3 is CASSPERWNTEAFF. The CDR3, as DNA: TGTGCCAGCAGCCCGGAGAGGTGGAACACTGAAGCTTTCTTT.

This clonotype was observed a few times. The chain carries TRBV12-3 or TRBV12-4 and TRBJ2-7; the D is unclear. V gave up 5 bases and J gave up 9 bases, with 17 bases separating them. The CDR3 has 13 residues. The CDR3 bases are TGTGCCAGCAGTCCCATAGGACGAATAGGGCAGTACTTC. Translating gives CASSPIGRIGQYF.

This clonotype occurred a few times. This chain uses TRBV29-1 with TRBJ2-2; no definite D call. V dropped 4 bases and J dropped 1 base, with 7 bases sitting between them. The length of the CDR3 is 13 residues. Germline V gene data show CDR1 as SQVTM and CDR2 as ANQGSEA. The CDR3 here is CSVVRKNTGELFF. CDR3 DNA: TGCAGCGTTGTTCGAAAGAACACCGGGGAGCTGTTTTTT.

This clonotype came up many times. The rearrangement links TRBV27 to TRBJ2-5; D is tentatively TRBD1 or TRBD2 (6 bases each). In germline, CDR1 is MNHEY, CDR2 SMNVEV (reference sequence). The V and J ends lost 1 base and 2 bases respectively, with 8 bases between them. The CDR3 spans 14 residues. The CDR3 loop reads CASSLLGGQETQYF. CDR3 coding DNA: TGTGCCAGCAGTTTATTAGGGGGGCAAGAGACCCAGTACTTC.

This clonotype was counted only a few times. V gene TRBV3-1 combines with J gene TRBJ1-1, with D possibly matching TRBD1 (6 bases). Germline CDR1 reads LGHDT; CDR2 reads YNNKEL (reference sequence). V lost 0 bases and J 1 base, leaving 18 bases between the germline ends. The CDR3 has 18 residues. CDR3 DNA sequence: TGTGCCAGCAGCCAAGAAGAGGGGGGGAAGAGCTGGAACACTGAAGCTTTCTTT. Translating it yields CASSQEEGGKSWNTEAFF. The whole variable domain, remainder taken from reference TRBV3-1 and TRBJ1-1, is DTAVSQTPKYLVTQMGNDKSIKCEQNLGHDTMYWYKQDSKKFLKIMFSYNNKELIINETVPNRFSPKSPDKAHLNLHINSLELGDSAVYFCASSQEEGGKSWNTEAFFGQGTRLTVV.

This CDR3 reads CASSQARTEYNEQFF. In DNA form, the CDR3 reads TGCGCCAGCAGCCAAGCTCGGACAGAGTACAATGAGCAGTTCTTC. This chain links TRBV4-1 with TRBJ2-1; TRBD1 is a possible D gene (6 bases). CDR3 length: 15 amino acids. Germline CDR1 MGHRA, CDR2 YSYEKL. Trimming took off 1 base at V and 4 bases at J, with 11 bases between the two ends.

The chain joins TRBV5-1 to TRBJ2-5, with a weak D call TRBD1 (5 bases). The CDR3 contains 14 residues. Trimming removed 0 bases at V and 5 bases at J, with 11 bases between. Looked up from germline, CDR1 is SGHRS and CDR2 is YFSETQ. In nucleotides, the CDR3 is TGCGCCAGCAGCTTGGAAGGGGCCCTTGAGACCCAGTACTTC. Residues: CASSLEGALETQYF.